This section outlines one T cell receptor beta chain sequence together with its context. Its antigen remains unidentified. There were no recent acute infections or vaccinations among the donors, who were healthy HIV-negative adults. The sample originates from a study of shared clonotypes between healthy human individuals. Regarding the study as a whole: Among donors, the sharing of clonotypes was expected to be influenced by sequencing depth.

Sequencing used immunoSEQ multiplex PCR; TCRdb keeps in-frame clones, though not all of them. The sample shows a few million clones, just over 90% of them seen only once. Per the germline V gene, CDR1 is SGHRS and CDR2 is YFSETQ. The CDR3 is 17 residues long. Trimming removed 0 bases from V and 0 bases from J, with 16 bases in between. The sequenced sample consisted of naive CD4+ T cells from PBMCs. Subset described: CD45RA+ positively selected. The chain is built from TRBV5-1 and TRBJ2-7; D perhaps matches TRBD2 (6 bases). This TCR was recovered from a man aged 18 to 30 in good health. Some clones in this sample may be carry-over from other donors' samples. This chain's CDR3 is CASSLGRVRRSSYEQYF. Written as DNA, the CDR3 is TGCGCCAGCAGCTTGGGGAGGGTGAGGAGAAGCTCCTACGAGCAGTACTTC. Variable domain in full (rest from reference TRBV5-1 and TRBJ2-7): KAGVTQTPRYLIKTRGQQVTLSCSPISGHRSVSWYQQTPGQGLQFLFEYFSETQRNKGNFPGRFSGRQFSNSRSEMNVSTLELGDSALYLCASSLGRVRRSSYEQYFGPGTRLTVT.